Included here is one T cell receptor beta chain sequence, with context. No antigen is known for it. These data belong to a study of OX40 agonist ivuxolimab in advanced cancers. Overall study: Prior anti-PD-1, anti-PD-L1 or anti-CTLA-4 therapy was allowed; about 39% had some.

Method: immunoSEQ multiplex PCR; TCRdb's copy keeps in-frame clones and lacks some. This table holds about 69,000 clones, about 90% found once. The germline V and J ends were trimmed by 6 bases and 4 bases, with 11 bases remaining between them. The CDR3 runs 13 residues. CDR1 is SNHLY and CDR2 is FYNNEI in the germline V gene. Notes on the study in general: Among T cells, CD8+ cells averaged more expanded clones than CD4+ cells.

This TCR derives from an adult with an advanced solid tumor such as melanoma, head and neck, liver or kidney cancer. The gene calls are TRBV2 and TRBJ2-3; the D is unclear. The sample was CD4+ or CD8+ T cells sorted from blood, taken in a trial of the OX40 agonist ivuxolimab. The CDR3 here is CASSRLGADTQYF. For the CDR3, the DNA is TGTGCCAGCAGCCGTCTGGGCGCAGATACGCAGTATTTT.